This T cell receptor beta chain originates from a study of blood T cell repertoires in COVID-19. Whole-study context: Some COVID-19 samples were acute and others convalescent; all came from the United States, Italy and Spain.

Profiling relied on immunoSEQ multiplex PCR, and the TCRdb table lists in-frame clones only, not all of them. The data hold hundreds of thousands of clones, with approximately 88% observed a single time. Enrolled during active infection, Seattle patients were then followed longitudinally. Germline V gives CDR1 MNHEY, CDR2 SVGEGT. The length of the CDR3 is 13 residues. The V end lost 4 bases, the J end lost 5 bases, and 11 bases lay between the germline ends. The chain has TRBV6-2 or TRBV6-3 and TRBJ1-1; perhaps TRBD1 as D (6 bases). This receptor was taken from a woman between 70 and 85 years old with COVID-19, enrolled during active disease. Sample: peripheral blood. The CDR3 nucleotides are TGTGCCAGCAGTTTTACGGACAGAACTGAAGCTTTCTTT. Amino acid sequence: CASSFTDRTEAFF.